This T cell receptor beta chain was documented in a study of a mutant IDH1 vaccine in newly diagnosed glioma. Overall study: Treated patients, 62.5% male and around 40% female, averaged 40.4 years of age. Patients had received radiotherapy, temozolomide, or both previously, most receiving both. Study results and limitations: There were vaccine-induced immune responses in roughly 93% of the patients.

The data were produced by immunoSEQ multiplex PCR, yet TCRdb's version contains in-frame clones alone and is incomplete. The sample consists of tens of thousands of clones, roughly 80% of them appearing once. With respect to this clone: Its antigen remains unidentified. The sample carries other DNA sequences with the same CDR3.

CDR3 length: 15 amino acids. CDR1 LGHNA and CDR2 YSLEER come from the germline V gene. The V gene lost 1 base and the J gene lost 0 bases, with 9 bases spanning the gap. Time point specified: baseline, week 1 (first vaccination visit). Treatment in this sample: pre-vaccination baseline after standard-of-care therapy. This chain connects TRBV4-3 to TRBJ1-1; no reliable D call. The TCR comes from a man aged 18 to 30 with glioma. Sequencing used PBMCs, obtained from a glioma patient treated with radiotherapy, temozolomide or both. The CDR3 spells CASSQVADMNTEAFF. DNA for the CDR3: TGCGCCAGCAGCCAAGTCGCGGATATGAACACTGAAGCTTTCTTT.